The table lists the clone carrying this T cell receptor beta chain with a few counts. Its antigen is not known. CDR3 length: 15 amino acids. J was trimmed by 1 base and V by 3 bases; bases with no gene match: 4. The germline CDR1 and CDR2 sequences are KGHDR and SFDVKD. These data originate in a study of blood T cells in healthy people across ages. Findings of the study overall: Getting older went along with TCR beta diversity per million T cells dropping roughly linearly.

Russia was home to the donors, healthy Caucasian individuals aged roughly 6 to 90. With a J-beta primer mix and a sample-barcoded 5' primer, a second PCR ran about 6 to 11 cycles. Each cDNA molecule carried a tag from a template-switch adaptor that contained 12 random nucleotides. No fewer than 2.5 million CDR3-containing paired-end reads came from each sample. In TCRdb, the 5' RACE reads were re-called with MiXCR into one record per CDR3 protein. Of about 1.5 million distinct CDR3 sequences in the sample, approximately 39% were seen once. This TCR was recovered from a woman younger than 30 in good health. The rearrangement links TRBV24-1 to TRBJ2-7; TRBD1 matches at 8 bases. The source material was blood. CDR3 in amino acids: CATSDGTGPSYEQYF. The CDR3 bases are TGTGCCACCAGTGATGGGACAGGCCCATCCTACGAGCAGTACTTC.